The present T cell receptor (beta chain) was sequenced within a study of cytomegalovirus exposure and HLA in healthy donors. Concerning this clone itself: Germline and junction disagree at one end, which may indicate a read error.

The germline CDR1 and CDR2 sequences are SEHNR and FQNEAQ (reference sequence). This CDR3 is built from 15 residues. In the PCR, 60 Vbeta and 13 Jbeta primers were used. Assay: immunoSEQ multiplex PCR; the TCRdb copy retains only in-frame clones and omits some. The sample carries 90,000 to 140,000 clones, 60% to 80% recorded once. V is TRBV7-9 and J is TRBJ1-2; D remains unclear. The specimen sequenced was PBMCs. This receptor was obtained from a woman aged 40 to 50 in good health and CMV-seropositive. In DNA, the CDR3 is TGTTCCAGCAGCTTAGCGCAGAGGGAGAGCTATGGCTACACCTTC. Translated: CSSSLAQRESYGYTF.